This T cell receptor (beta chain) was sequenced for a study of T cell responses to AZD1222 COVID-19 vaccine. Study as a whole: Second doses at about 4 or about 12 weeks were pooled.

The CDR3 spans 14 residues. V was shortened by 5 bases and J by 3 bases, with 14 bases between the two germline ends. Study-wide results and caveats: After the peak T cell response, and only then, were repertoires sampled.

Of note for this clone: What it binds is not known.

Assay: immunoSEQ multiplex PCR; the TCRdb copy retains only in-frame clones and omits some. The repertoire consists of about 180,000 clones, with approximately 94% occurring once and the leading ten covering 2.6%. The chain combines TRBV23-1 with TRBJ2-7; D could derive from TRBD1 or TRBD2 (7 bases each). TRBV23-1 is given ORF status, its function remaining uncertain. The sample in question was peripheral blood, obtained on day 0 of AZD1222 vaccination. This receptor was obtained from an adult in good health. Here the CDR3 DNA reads TGCGCCAGCAGTTCAACCAGGGGGGGCTACGAGCAGTACTTC. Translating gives CASSSTRGGYEQYF.